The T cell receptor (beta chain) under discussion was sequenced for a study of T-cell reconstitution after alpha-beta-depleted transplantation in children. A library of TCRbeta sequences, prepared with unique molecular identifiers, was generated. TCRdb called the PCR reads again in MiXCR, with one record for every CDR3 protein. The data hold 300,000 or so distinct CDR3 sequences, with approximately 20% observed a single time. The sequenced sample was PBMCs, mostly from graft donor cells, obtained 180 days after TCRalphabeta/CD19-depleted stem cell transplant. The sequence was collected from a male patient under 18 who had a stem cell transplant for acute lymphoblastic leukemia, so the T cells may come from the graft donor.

Here the CDR3 DNA reads TGTGCCAGCAGTAGGCAGGATAATTCACCCCTCCACTTT. This gives the protein CASSRQDNSPLHF. This chain uses TRBV25-1 with TRBJ1-6, with D unresolved. This CDR3 spans 13 amino acids. Germline values: CDR1 MGHDK, CDR2 SYGVNS. Trimming shortened V by 5 bases and J by 5 bases, and 7 bases separated the two germline ends.